This T cell receptor beta chain was sequenced in a study of T cell responses to AZD1222 COVID-19 vaccine. Findings and caveats of the study: It was only after the peak T cell response that any repertoires were sampled. CD4 TCRs linked to vaccination spanned spike, dominating at 160-218 and 743-854. It was only a handful of AZD1222 recipients who were seropositive at baseline. The sample set comprised mostly white British donors with more females, and clonal diversity was possibly underestimated.

Comments on this clone: Its antigen is not identified.

Germline V gene sequence: CDR1 LGHDT, CDR2 YNNKEL (reference sequence). The CDR3 extends over 14 amino acids. The V and J ends lost 1 base and 7 bases, in that order; junction bases with no gene match: 0. This table comes from immunoSEQ multiplex PCR, and its TCRdb copy is limited to in-frame clones, with some not included. The sample lists roughly 150,000 clones, roughly nine tenths occurring once. The material was peripheral blood, obtained on day 0 of AZD1222 vaccination. The receptor was derived from an adult in good health. This chain joins TRBV3-1 (or the pseudogene TRBV3-2) and TRBJ2-1, with TRBD2 matching 11 bases. Here the CDR3 DNA reads TGTGCCAGCAGCCAAGGACTAGCGGGGAATGAGCAGTTCTTC. The encoded protein is CASSQGLAGNEQFF.